This note documents a single T cell receptor (beta chain) sequence. This sample was taken from a study of control samples from healthy donors and cancer patients. Some clones are missing from TCRdb's copy, which holds only in-frame ones; the method was immunoSEQ multiplex PCR. The sample contains roughly 200,000 clones, just under 95% of which appear only once. The TCR comes from a man aged 50 or older in good health. The sequencing input was blood.

CDR3 protein: CASSFLGGHGNTEAFF. The DNA of the CDR3 is TGTGCCAGCAGCTTTTTGGGAGGGCACGGGAACACTGAAGCTTTCTTT. The V and J genes are TRBV5-6 and TRBJ1-1, with unresolved D. V was trimmed by 2 bases and J by 1 base, leaving 15 bases between them. Looked up from germline, CDR1 is SGHDT and CDR2 is YYEEEE. CDR3 length: 16 amino acids.